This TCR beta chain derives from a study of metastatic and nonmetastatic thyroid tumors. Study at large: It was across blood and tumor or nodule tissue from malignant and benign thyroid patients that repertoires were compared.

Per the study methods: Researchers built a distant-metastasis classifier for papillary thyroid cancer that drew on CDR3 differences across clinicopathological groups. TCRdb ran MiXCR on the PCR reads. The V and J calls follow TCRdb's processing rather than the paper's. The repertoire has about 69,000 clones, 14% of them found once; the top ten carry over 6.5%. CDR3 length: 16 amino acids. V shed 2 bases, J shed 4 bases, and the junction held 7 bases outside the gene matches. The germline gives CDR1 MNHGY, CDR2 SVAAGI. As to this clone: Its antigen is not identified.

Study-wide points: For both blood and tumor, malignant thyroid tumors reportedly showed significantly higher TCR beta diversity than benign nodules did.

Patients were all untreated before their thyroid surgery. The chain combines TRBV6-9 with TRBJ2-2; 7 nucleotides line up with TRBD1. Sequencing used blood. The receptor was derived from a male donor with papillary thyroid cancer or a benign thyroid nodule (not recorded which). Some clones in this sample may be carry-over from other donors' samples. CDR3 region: CASSYRGQWFTGELFF. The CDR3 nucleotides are TGTGCCAGCAGTTATCGGGGACAGTGGTTCACCGGGGAGCTGTTTTTT.